The 31 T cell receptor beta chains in this list originate from one sample, sequenced in a study of blood T cell repertoires in COVID-19. Method: immunoSEQ multiplex PCR; TCRdb's copy keeps in-frame clones and lacks some. The sample consists of tens of thousands of clones, around 89% of them appearing once. Sequencing was performed on peripheral blood. These TCRs come from a woman aged 60-70 years with active COVID-19.

The table lists this clone with a few counts. The gene calls are TRBV24-1 and TRBJ1-2; 8 bases line up with TRBD1. Germline V CDR1 and CDR2: KGHDR, SFDVKD. V trimming: 5 bases; J trimming: 1 base; junction bases outside the gene matches: 2. This CDR3 has 14 residues. The CDR3, as DNA: TGTGCCACCAGTGGGACAGGGTATAACTATGGCTACACCTTC. This sequence encodes CATSGTGYNYGYTF.

The chain couples TRBV6-6 to TRBJ1-2, with D uncertain. V lost 5 bases, J lost 7 bases, and 14 bases lay in between. The CDR3 is 13 amino acids. Germline values: CDR1 MNHNY, CDR2 SVGAGI (reference sequence). The chain's CDR3 is CASSPEGRIGYTF. The DNA for the CDR3 is TGTGCCAGCAGTCCGGAGGGAAGAATTGGCTACACCTTC.

In this sample, this clone turned up a few times. This chain joins TRBV27 and TRBJ2-2, with unresolved D. From germline, CDR1 is MNHEY and CDR2 SMNVEV (reference sequence). The CDR3 has 14 residues. Trimming shortened V by 5 bases and J by 7 bases, and 14 bases separated the two germline ends. The CDR3 DNA reads as TGTGCCAGCAGTCCCAGACCTGAGGACGGGGAGCTGTTTTTT. Protein sequence: CASSPRPEDGELFF.

The chain joins TRBV4-3 to TRBJ2-1; a possible D gene is TRBD2 (7 bases). Germline values: CDR1 LGHNA, CDR2 YSLEER. This CDR3 spans 17 amino acids. V gave up 0 bases and J gave up 8 bases, with 20 bases separating them. CDR3 DNA: TGCGCCAGCAGCCAAGATCTGCCCCGCGGGGGCTCCGATGAGCAGTTCTTC. Translating gives CASSQDLPRGGSDEQFF.

The chain recombines TRBV3-1 (or the pseudogene TRBV3-2) with TRBJ1-2; D not resolved. Germline V lookup: CDR1 LGHDT, CDR2 YNNKEL (reference sequence). Trimming pared 1 base from V and 4 bases from J, leaving 10 bases between. The CDR3 runs to 14 residues. For the CDR3, the DNA is TGTGCCAGCAGCCAAGGAGGCAGTGCCTATGGCTACACCTTC. Translation: CASSQGGSAYGYTF.

This sequence joins TRBV7-9 and TRBJ1-1, with D tentatively TRBD1 (6 bases). This CDR3 comprises 15 residues. V lost 1 base to trimming and J lost 2 bases, with 11 bases between them. Germline loops: CDR1 SEHNR, CDR2 FQNEAQ (reference sequence). CDR3 residues: CASSLGGGGNTEAFF. The CDR3 nucleotides read TGTGCCAGCAGCTTAGGGGGAGGGGGAAACACTGAAGCTTTCTTT.

The chain carries TRBV9 and TRBJ2-5; D uncertain. The V gene's germline CDR1 is SGDLS and CDR2 YYNGEE. This CDR3 has 13 residues. V was pared by 0 bases and J by 5 bases, with 8 bases between. The CDR3 coding sequence is TGTGCCAGCAGCGTAGGTCTAGTCGAGACCCAGTACTTC. Translating gives CASSVGLVETQYF.

This chain links TRBV18 with TRBJ2-4, with a weak D call TRBD1 (5 bases). This CDR3 comprises 17 residues. Trimming removed 1 base at V and 0 bases at J, with 13 bases between. The germline V gene encodes CDR1 KGHSH and CDR2 LQKENI. CDR3 in amino acids: CASSPRGQGLAKNIQYF. The CDR3, as DNA: TGTGCCAGCTCACCACGTGGGCAGGGCCTAGCCAAAAACATTCAGTACTTC.

The chain links TRBV5-8 to TRBJ1-1; D unresolved. The germline gives CDR1 SGHTS, CDR2 YDEGEE. V lost 2 bases and J 3 bases, leaving 8 bases between the germline ends. This CDR3 comprises 13 residues. DNA of the CDR3: TGTGCCAGCAGCTTACAGCGGGACACTGAAGCTTTCTTT. Translation gives CASSLQRDTEAFF.

The J gene is TRBJ1-2, the V gene TRBV4-2; D remains ambiguous. Germline CDR1 reads LGHNA; CDR2 reads YNFKEQ. The ends were cut back, 0 bases at V and 6 bases at J, with 8 bases in the middle. CDR3 size: 13 residues. The CDR3 loop is CASSQEHDHGYTF. The DNA for the CDR3 is TGTGCCAGCAGCCAAGAACACGATCATGGCTACACCTTC.

CDR3 sequence (DNA): TGTGCCACCAGATCCGGGAGGGACGGGGGCACAGATACGCAGTATTTT. Its translation: CATRSGRDGGTDTQYF. The chain joins TRBV24-1 to TRBJ2-3; TRBD2 matches at 8 bases. J gave up 1 base and V 7 bases, and 9 bases lay outside the gene matches. CDR3 length: 16 residues. Per the germline V gene, CDR1 is KGHDR and CDR2 is SFDVKD.

The chain joins TRBV7-9 to TRBJ1-4; the D gene is possibly TRBD1 (6 bases). V lost 5 bases and J lost 0, with 13 bases in between. In germline, CDR1 is SEHNR, CDR2 FQNEAQ (reference sequence). The CDR3 covers 16 residues. This CDR3 reads CASSPGQPTTNEKLFF. CDR3 nucleotide sequence: TGTGCCAGCAGCCCCGGACAGCCTACAACTAATGAAAAACTGTTTTTT.

This clone was seen just once. The chain combines TRBV4-1 with TRBJ2-2; the match to TRBD2 covers 10 bases. From germline, CDR1 is MGHRA and CDR2 YSYEKL. The CDR3 sequence is 18 residues long. The V and J ends lost 0 bases and 5 bases, in that order; junction bases with no gene match: 9. The CDR3 region has the DNA TGCGCCAGCAGCCAAGAAGTTTGGCTAGCGGGGGTTACCGGGGAGCTGTTTTTT. This sequence encodes CASSQEVWLAGVTGELFF.

The rearrangement joins TRBV6-5 to TRBJ2-7, with a tentative D call TRBD1 (6 bases). V dropped 5 bases and J dropped 0 bases, with 14 bases sitting between them. CDR1 MNHEY and CDR2 SVGAGI come from the germline V gene. This CDR3 region has 15 residues. CDR3 sequence reads: CASSPGTSSSYEQYF. CDR3 coding DNA: TGTGCCAGCAGTCCCGGGACATCGAGCTCCTACGAGCAGTACTTC.

This chain's CDR3 is CAISEVRGDTEAFF. The CDR3 coding sequence is TGTGCCATCAGTGAGGTCCGGGGAGACACTGAAGCTTTCTTT. The chain recombines TRBV10-3 with TRBJ1-1; the D is unclear. The CDR3 length is 14 residues. Germline V gives CDR1 ENHRY, CDR2 SYGVKD. V lost 2 bases to trimming and J lost 3 bases, with 10 bases between them.

The rearrangement uses TRBV5-1 and TRBJ1-1; D not certain. Germline V gene sequence: CDR1 SGHRS, CDR2 YFSETQ. The CDR3 runs 15 residues. V lost 0 bases to trimming and J lost 1 base, with 10 bases between them. Here the CDR3 DNA reads TGCGCCAGCAGCTTGGGGACTACCGGGAACACTGAAGCTTTCTTT. Translation: CASSLGTTGNTEAFF.

CDR3 nucleotide sequence: TGTGCCAGCAGCGCCATCCTAGCGGGGGCCTACAATGAGCAGTTCTTC. Residues: CASSAILAGAYNEQFF. The rearrangement links TRBV5-6 to TRBJ2-1, with 10 bases fitting TRBD2. The trim removed 4 bases at V and 2 bases at J, leaving 6 bases unmatched. CDR1 is SGHDT and CDR2 is YYEEEE in the germline V gene. The CDR3 has 16 residues.

The rearrangement joins TRBV4-2 to TRBJ2-3; 9 bases fit TRBD2. Germline trimming cut 0 bases from V and 4 bases from J; bases unmatched to any gene: 5. The CDR3 is 16 amino acids. CDR1 and CDR2 from the germline V gene are LGHNA and YNFKEQ. This CDR3 is CASSQEGGGAPDTQYF. CDR3 DNA sequence: TGTGCCAGCAGCCAAGAGGGCGGGGGGGCTCCAGATACGCAGTATTTT.

The chain joins TRBV5-1 to TRBJ2-7; tentative D call: TRBD1 (6 bases). Germline CDR1 SGHRS, CDR2 YFSETQ. V lost 4 bases and J lost 3, with 8 bases in between. The CDR3 is made up of 12 amino acids. For the CDR3, the DNA is TGCGCCAGCAGCCGGGACAACTACGAGCAGTACTTC. It yields the protein CASSRDNYEQYF.

The CDR3 loop reads CASKDRVNTEAFF. The CDR3 DNA reads as TGTGCCAGCAAGGACAGGGTAAACACTGAAGCTTTCTTT. V is TRBV7-3 and J is TRBJ1-1; 8 nucleotides agree with TRBD1. The germline V gene encodes CDR1 SGHTA and CDR2 FQGTGA. The V and J ends lost 7 bases and 2 bases, in that order; junction bases with no gene match: 3. The CDR3 spans 13 residues.

The chain carries TRBV7-2 and TRBJ2-4, with D unclear. Germline CDR1 and CDR2: SGHTA and FQGNSA. This CDR3 has 14 residues. V shed 1 base and J shed 3 bases, with 7 bases lying between them. CDR3 coding DNA: TGTGCCAGCAGCTTAGACCCTAGCAAAAACATTCAGTACTTC. This codes for CASSLDPSKNIQYF.

The gene calls are TRBV5-1 and TRBJ2-5; no clear D gene. Germline loops: CDR1 SGHRS, CDR2 YFSETQ. Trimming stripped 6 bases from V and 5 bases from J, with 14 bases between. The CDR3 spans 13 residues. DNA for the CDR3: TGCGCCAGCAACGAGGAGATGTGGGAGACCCAGTACTTC. Its translation is CASNEEMWETQYF. The variable domain in full, with the rest retrieved from reference TRBV5-1 and TRBJ2-5, is KAGVTQTPRYLIKTRGQQVTLSCSPISGHRSVSWYQQTPGQGLQFLFEYFSETQRNKGNFPGRFSGRQFSNSRSEMNVSTLELGDSALYLCASNEEMWETQYFGPGTRLLVL.

This clone was seen a few times. This chain uses TRBV4-3 with TRBJ1-2; TRBD1 agrees at 8 bases. Germline CDR1 LGHNA, CDR2 YSLEER. This CDR3 has 13 amino acids. V gave up 2 bases and J gave up 5 bases; unmatched junction bases: 1. The CDR3 DNA is TGCGCCAGCAGCCAAAACAGGGGGTATGGCTACACCTTC. This encodes CASSQNRGYGYTF.

This rearrangement joins TRBV2 to TRBJ1-6, with TRBD1 identical over 7 bases. The CDR3 has 14 residues. Germline V lookup: CDR1 SNHLY, CDR2 FYNNEI. The V and J ends lost 3 bases and 10 bases, in that order; junction bases with no gene match: 6. CDR3 region: CASSDLNRGSPLHF. CDR3 DNA sequence: TGTGCCAGCAGTGATCTGAACAGGGGCTCACCCCTCCACTTT.

The chain uses TRBV5-6 and TRBJ2-1; 9 bases agree with TRBD1. V was clipped by 4 bases and J by 8 bases; unmatched bases: 13. This CDR3 has 16 amino acids. Germline CDR1 reads SGHDT; CDR2 reads YYEEEE. This CDR3 is CASSPTPGQGGHEQFF. Written as DNA, the CDR3 is TGTGCCAGCAGCCCAACCCCGGGACAGGGTGGACATGAGCAGTTCTTC.

This chain joins TRBV5-1 and TRBJ2-7; 7 bases match TRBD1. Germline CDR1 reads SGHRS; CDR2 reads YFSETQ. The CDR3 runs to 15 residues. Trimming removed 0 bases from V and 0 bases from J; junction bases left unmatched: 3. CDR3: CASSLVWDSSYEQYF. For the CDR3, the DNA is TGCGCCAGCAGCTTGGTTTGGGACAGCTCCTACGAGCAGTACTTC.

There are a few counts of this clone. The J gene is TRBJ1-2, the V gene TRBV5-4, with TRBD1 matching 9 bases. V trimming: 4 bases; J trimming: 7 bases; junction bases outside the gene matches: 8. Per the germline V gene, CDR1 is SGHNT and CDR2 is YYREEE (reference sequence). The CDR3 totals 14 residues. CDR3 protein: CASSGTTGGTGYTF. The CDR3 nucleotides read TGTGCCAGCAGCGGCACGACAGGGGGAACTGGCTACACCTTC.

The chain recombines TRBV12-3 or TRBV12-4 with TRBJ1-1, with D hard to call. The CDR3 is made up of 13 amino acids. Trimming cost V 1 base and J 1 base, with 4 bases left between them. The CDR3: CASSLDSNTEAFF. For the CDR3, the DNA is TGTGCCAGCAGTTTAGACTCGAACACTGAAGCTTTCTTT.

The gene calls are TRBV19 and TRBJ1-5, with a weak D call TRBD1 (6 bases). CDR1 and CDR2 (germline): LNHDA, SQIVND (reference sequence). The CDR3 runs 15 residues. Trimming removed 5 bases at V and 7 bases at J, with 18 bases between. In DNA form, the CDR3 reads TGTGCCAGTAGTCCCGGACAGCAGTTCGGGCAGCCCCAGCATTTT. Translated, it gives CASSPGQQFGQPQHF.

This sequence joins TRBV6-2 or TRBV6-3 and TRBJ2-7; TRBD2 might be the D (6 bases). Trimming removed 0 bases at V and 0 bases at J, with 9 bases between. The CDR3 runs to 15 residues. CDR1 and CDR2 from the germline V gene are MNHEY and SVGEGT. CDR3: CASSYSAGSSYEQYF. The CDR3 DNA sequence: TGTGCCAGCAGTTACTCGGCGGGGAGCTCCTACGAGCAGTACTTC.

The chain uses TRBV14 and TRBJ2-4; 7 bases line up with TRBD1. Germline V gene data show CDR1 as SGHDN and CDR2 as FVKESK. The trim removed 3 bases at V and 9 bases at J, leaving 11 bases unmatched. CDR3 length equals 15 residues. CDR3 protein: CASSHPGQHRGIQYF. The CDR3 DNA reads as TGTGCCAGCAGCCACCCTGGACAGCACAGGGGCATTCAGTACTTC.